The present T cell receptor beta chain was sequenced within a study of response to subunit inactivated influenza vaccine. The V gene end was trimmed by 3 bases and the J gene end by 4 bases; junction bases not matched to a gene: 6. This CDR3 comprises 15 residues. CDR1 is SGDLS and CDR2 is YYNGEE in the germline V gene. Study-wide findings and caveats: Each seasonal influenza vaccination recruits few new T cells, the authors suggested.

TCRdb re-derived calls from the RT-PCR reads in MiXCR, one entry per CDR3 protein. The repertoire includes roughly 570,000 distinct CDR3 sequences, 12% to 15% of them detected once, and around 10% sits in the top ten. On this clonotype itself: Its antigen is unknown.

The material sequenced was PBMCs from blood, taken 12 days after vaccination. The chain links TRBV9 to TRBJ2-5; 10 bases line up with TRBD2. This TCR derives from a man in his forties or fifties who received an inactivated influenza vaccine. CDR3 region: CASSGAGGLRETQYF. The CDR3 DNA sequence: TGTGCCAGCAGCGGAGCGGGGGGGCTCAGAGAGACCCAGTACTTC.